This is a list of T cell receptor beta chains from one sample in a study of shared clonotypes between healthy human individuals. Some clones are missing from TCRdb's copy, which holds only in-frame ones; the method was immunoSEQ multiplex PCR. The table records some 2,000,000 clones, approximately 94% of them present only once. Sequencing was done on a sample of naive CD8+ T cells sorted from blood. These receptor sequences come from a young man in good health. CDR3s include the opening cysteine and the closing phenylalanine or tryptophan. A D gene is named only where the DNA matches it firmly. The size entry is marked missing in some rows and otherwise reads once, few, many or a size class.

.,.,TRBJ2-7,TRBV13,CASSPGGSFYEQYF,TGTGCCAGCAGTCCCGGGGGCAGTTTCTACGAGCAGTACTTC
.,.,TRBJ1-4,TRBV27,CASSLYSTTNEKLFF,TGTGCCAGCAGTTTATACAGTACAACTAATGAAAAACTGTTTTTT
.,.,TRBJ1-5,TRBV6-5,CASSVTDNQPQHF,TGTGCCAGCAGCGTGACAGACAATCAGCCCCAGCATTTT
once,.,TRBJ1-1,TRBV10-1,CASRGARWNTEAFF,TGCGCCAGCAGGGGGGCGCGGTGGAACACTGAAGCTTTCTTT
.,TRBD1,TRBJ2-7,TRBV7-9,CASSSSRGPYEQYF,TGTGCCAGCAGCTCAAGCAGGGGGCCGTACGAGCAGTACTTC
.,.,TRBJ2-7,TRBV27,CASSSSIYEQYF,.
.,TRBD2,TRBJ2-7,TRBV4-1,CASSQSGSSHEQYF,TGCGCCAGCAGCCAAAGCGGGAGCTCCCACGAGCAGTACTTC
.,.,TRBJ2-1,TRBV7-9,CASTYFVGNNEQFF,TGTGCCAGCACCTATTTTGTGGGTAACAATGAGCAGTTCTTC
once,TRBD2,TRBJ2-5,TRBV7-6,CASSDPGLAGETQYF,TGTGCCAGCAGCGACCCGGGACTAGCCGGAGAGACCCAGTACTTC
.,TRBD2,TRBJ2-7,TRBV6-1,CASNSGGLIEQYF,TGTGCCAGCAACAGCGGGGGGCTCATCGAGCAGTACTTC
.,.,TRBJ2-1,TRBV2,CASRGMGTYNEQFF,TGTGCCAGCAGAGGGATGGGGACCTACAATGAGCAGTTCTTC
.,.,TRBJ1-2,TRBV5-1,CASSLGGGSPNYGYTF,TGCGCCAGCAGCTTGGGTGGGGGATCCCCTAACTATGGCTACACCTTC
.,.,TRBJ2-3,TRBV20-1,CSASLAREYF,TGCAGTGCTAGTTTGGCGCGGGAGTATTTT
.,TRBD1,TRBJ1-2,TRBV14,CASSRQGAGDGYTF,TGTGCCAGCAGCCGACAGGGGGCCGGTGATGGCTACACCTTC
.,.,TRBJ1-1,TRBV5-1,CASSFRRSNTEAFF,TGCGCCAGCAGCTTCAGACGGTCGAACACTGAAGCTTTCTTT
.,.,TRBJ2-7,TRBV4-1,CASSPGRGYEQYF,TGCGCCAGCAGCCCCGGGCGGGGATACGAGCAGTACTTC
.,.,TRBJ1-1,TRBV2,CASREMGEFEAFF,TGTGCCAGCAGGGAAATGGGGGAGTTTGAAGCTTTCTTT
.,.,TRBJ1-2,TRBV9,CASSGTGIANYGYTF,TGTGCCAGCAGCGGAACAGGGATCGCTAACTATGGCTACACCTTC
.,.,TRBJ1-6,TRBV9,CASSEYHNSPLHF,TGTGCCAGCAGTGAATACCATAATTCACCCCTCCACTTT
.,.,TRBJ2-1,TRBV7-8,CASSLMTVSYNEQFF,TGTGCCAGCAGCCTTATGACAGTTTCTTACAATGAGCAGTTCTTC
.,.,TRBJ2-1,TRBV6-5,CASSYPLGGVNEQFF,TGTGCCAGCAGTTACCCCCTAGGGGGAGTTAATGAGCAGTTCTTC
.,.,TRBJ2-2,TRBV7-9,CASSGGLVNTGELFF,TGTGCCAGCAGCGGGGGACTCGTGAACACCGGGGAGCTGTTTTTT
.,.,TRBJ2-7,TRBV27,CASSFQAPSGYEQYF,TGTGCCAGCAGTTTCCAAGCACCCTCGGGCTACGAGCAGTACTTC
.,TRBD1,TRBJ2-2,TRBV5-8,CASSWDRVWNTGELFF,TGTGCCAGCAGCTGGGACAGGGTCTGGAACACCGGGGAGCTGTTTTTT
.,.,TRBJ2-7,TRBV5-4,CASSSGDKTYEQYF,TGTGCCAGCAGCTCCGGGGACAAGACCTACGAGCAGTACTTC
.,.,TRBJ1-6,TRBV15,CATSTHRASYNSPLHF,TGTGCCACCAGCACCCACAGGGCATCCTATAATTCACCCCTCCACTTT
.,.,TRBJ2-7,TRBV5-1,CASSSIDSYEQYF,TGCGCCAGCAGCTCTATAGACTCCTACGAGCAGTACTTC
.,.,TRBJ1-1,TRBV2,CASSERGTNTEAFF,TGTGCCAGCAGTGAAAGGGGGACCAACACTGAAGCTTTCTTT
.,.,TRBJ1-6,TRBV6-1,CASSEAGRRDSPLHF,TGTGCCAGCAGTGAAGCGGGCAGGAGGGATTCACCCCTCCACTTT
.,TRBD1,TRBJ2-2,TRBV27,CASSLSQGANGELFF,TGTGCCAGCAGTTTATCACAGGGGGCTAACGGGGAGCTGTTTTTT
.,TRBD1,TRBJ2-1,TRBV28,CASSGPGQAYNEQFF,TGTGCCAGCAGTGGGCCGGGACAGGCGTACAATGAGCAGTTCTTC
.,.,TRBJ1-1,TRBV10-3,CAISDPPRTEAFF,TGTGCCATCAGTGACCCCCCGCGGACTGAAGCTTTCTTT
.,.,TRBJ1-1,TRBV9,CASSVTGLHTEAFF,TGTGCCAGCAGCGTTACAGGGCTGCACACTGAAGCTTTCTTT
.,.,TRBJ2-2,TRBV2,CASRIPEDTSDTGELFF,TGTGCCAGCAGGATCCCGGAGGACACCTCGGACACCGGGGAGCTGTTTTTT
.,TRBD2,TRBJ2-1,TRBV6-5,CASSYPSGGSYNEQFF,TGTGCCAGCAGTTACCCTAGCGGGGGCTCCTACAATGAGCAGTTCTTC
once,TRBD2,TRBJ2-7,TRBV9,CASSEGLAGGTYEQYF,TGTGCCAGCAGCGAAGGCCTAGCGGGGGGGACCTACGAGCAGTACTTC
.,.,TRBJ1-1,TRBV5-5,CASSLAQTGMNTEAFF,TGTGCCAGCAGCTTGGCCCAGACAGGAATGAACACTGAAGCTTTCTTT
.,TRBD1,TRBJ2-3,TRBV27,CASSRQGASDTQYF,TGTGCCAGCAGCCGACAGGGGGCCTCAGATACGCAGTATTTT
.,.,TRBJ2-6,TRBV13,CASSFNSGANVLTF,TGTGCCAGCAGCTTTAACTCTGGGGCCAACGTCCTGACTTTC
.,TRBD1,TRBJ1-1,TRBV7-9,CASSHDRGFTEAFF,TGTGCCAGCAGCCATGACAGGGGATTTACTGAAGCTTTCTTT
.,.,TRBJ2-1,TRBV25-1,CASSDFGGYNEQFF,TGTGCCAGCAGTGATTTCGGGGGCTACAATGAGCAGTTCTTC
.,TRBD1,TRBJ1-1,TRBV6-5,CASSTRQGNTEAFF,TGTGCCAGCAGTACCCGACAGGGGAACACTGAAGCTTTCTTT
.,.,TRBJ2-2,TRBV27,CASSQTNTGELFF,TGTGCCAGCAGTCAGACGAACACCGGGGAGCTGTTTTTT
.,TRBD1,TRBJ2-7,TRBV7-9,CASSLIGTESSYEQYF,TGTGCCAGCAGCTTAATCGGGACAGAGAGCTCCTACGAGCAGTACTTC
.,TRBD2,TRBJ2-2,TRBV30,CALAENTGELFF,TGTGCCCTAGCGGAGAACACCGGGGAGCTGTTTTTT
.,.,TRBJ1-6,TRBV6-1,CASSDLANSPLHF,TGTGCCAGCAGTGACTTAGCTAATTCACCCCTCCACTTT
.,.,TRBJ2-3,TRBV10-1,CASSDSGASTDTQYF,TGCGCCAGCAGTGATTCAGGGGCGAGCACAGATACGCAGTATTTT
.,TRBD2,TRBJ2-7,TRBV7-2,CASSLVAGGLDEQYF,TGTGCCAGCAGCTTAGTGGCGGGAGGGTTGGACGAGCAGTACTTC
.,TRBD2,TRBJ2-6,TRBV9,CASSIAKGLAGVGANVLTF,TGTGCCAGCAGCATAGCGAAGGGACTAGCGGGAGTAGGGGCCAACGTCCTGACTTTC
.,TRBD2,TRBJ2-7,TRBV7-2,CASSLGAGAGVEQYF,TGTGCCAGCAGCTTGGGAGCGGGGGCTGGGGTCGAGCAGTACTTC
.,.,TRBJ1-2,TRBV11-2,CASSLILEGLNYGYTF,TGTGCCAGCAGCTTAATCCTAGAGGGTCTAAACTATGGCTACACCTTC
.,.,TRBJ2-1,TRBV19,CASSIPGPGNEQFF,TGTGCCAGTAGTATCCCGGGCCCGGGCAATGAGCAGTTCTTC